These T cell receptor beta chains were read from a single sample in a study of shared clonotypes between healthy human individuals. Method: immunoSEQ multiplex PCR; TCRdb's copy keeps in-frame clones and lacks some. The sample includes 2 million to 2.5 million clones, about 95% of them seen just once. Sequenced material: naive CD8+ T cells sorted from blood. The receptor source for this set is a man in his late teens or twenties in good health. The CDR3 runs from the conserved cysteine through the conserved F or W. Fields, in order: J gene, D gene, V gene, clone size, CDR3 DNA, CDR3 protein. A D gene is named only where the DNA matches it firmly. A row's size may be missing; if present it is once, few, many or a size class.

TRBJ1-1,TRBD1,TRBV6-1,.,TGTGCCAGCAGACAGGGGCGGTACACTGAAGCTTTCTTT,CASRQGRYTEAFF
TRBJ1-4,.,TRBV25-1,once,TGTGCCAGCAGCCAGGACCGATCAACTAATGAAAAACTGTTTTTT,CASSQDRSTNEKLFF
TRBJ1-1,.,TRBV6-1,.,TGTGCCAGCCCCACCACAGGAGGCTACACTGAAGCTTTCTTT,CASPTTGGYTEAFF
TRBJ2-7,.,TRBV6-5,once,TGTGCCAGCAGTTACTCGGCGGGGGCTTACGAGCAGTACTTC,CASSYSAGAYEQYF
TRBJ2-3,TRBD2,TRBV9,.,TGTGCCAGCAGCCTCGCTGCGGGGGGCCGCACAGATACGCAGTATTTT,CASSLAAGGRTDTQYF
TRBJ2-3,.,TRBV25-1,.,TGTGCCAGCAGTGAATGGGTTACCAGAGAATCAGATACGCAGTATTTT,CASSEWVTRESDTQYF
TRBJ1-6,.,TRBV5-8,.,TGTGCCAGCAGCCCCGATATGTGGGTGGGGAATAATTCACCCCTCCACTTT,CASSPDMWVGNNSPLHF
TRBJ2-2,TRBD1,TRBV28,.,TGTGCCAGCGGAGAACAGGGGGGCACCGGGGAGCTGTTTTTT,CASGEQGGTGELFF
TRBJ1-2,TRBD1,TRBV30,once,TGTGCCTGGAGCGAGGGGGCAGGGACCTTATATGGCTACACCTTC,CAWSEGAGTLYGYTF
TRBJ1-1,.,TRBV27,.,TGTGCCAGCAGTTTATCAGTGGGAGCAATGAACACTGAAGCTTTCTTT,CASSLSVGAMNTEAFF